Presented here are 3 T cell receptor beta chains from one specimen sequenced in a study of cytomegalovirus exposure and HLA in healthy donors. With 60 Vbeta and 13 Jbeta primers, the PCR was carried out. The assay was immunoSEQ multiplex PCR, and TCRdb's table has in-frame clones only and misses some. The sample gives 130,000 or so clones, 8.5% to 10% of which show up once; under 5.5% is in the top ten. The sequenced material came from PBMCs. The receptors were sampled from a man between 40 and 49 years old in good health and CMV-seronegative.

The chain combines TRBV28 with TRBJ2-5, with TRBD1 matching 9 bases. CDR1 MDHEN and CDR2 SYDVKM come from the germline V gene. The CDR3 has 14 amino acids. V trimming: 4 bases; J trimming: 5 bases; junction bases outside the gene matches: 5. The CDR3 DNA reads as TGTGCCAGCAGTTCGAACAGGGGGCGGGAGACCCAGTACTTC. It specifies CASSSNRGRETQYF.

V gene TRBV29-1 combines with J gene TRBJ1-1; unclear D gene. V was pared by 7 bases and J by 1 base, with 10 bases between. Germline V lookup: CDR1 SQVTM, CDR2 ANQGSEA. The CDR3 extends over 12 amino acids. For the CDR3, the DNA is TGCAGCGCCTCACACCAGAACACTGAAGCTTTCTTT. Residues: CSASHQNTEAFF.

The sample holds a few counts of this clone. CDR3 region: CASRAGTEETQYF. CDR3 bases: TGTGCCAGCAGGGCTGGGACAGAAGAGACCCAGTACTTC. The chain is built from TRBV5-5 and TRBJ2-5; 7 nucleotides align to TRBD1. The CDR3 consists of 13 residues. CDR1 is SGHKS, CDR2 YYEKEE, per germline (reference sequence). V lost 5 bases to trimming and J lost 3 bases; unmatched junction nucleotides: 4.